This T cell receptor (beta chain) was captured in a study of T-cell reconstitution after alpha-beta-depleted transplantation in children. V was cut by 5 bases and J by 1 base, with 8 bases left in between. CDR1 is LNHNV and CDR2 is YYDKDF in the germline V gene (reference sequence). This CDR3 has 13 residues. Whole-study results and caveats: Where some patients showed high TCRbeta diversity at day 60, it came from recipient T cells and thymic progenitors that had survived. Several hundred expanded graft clones reportedly supplied alpha-beta T cells about two months after transplant. Newly made T cells mostly supplied T-cell counts and diversity one year after transplant.

This clonotype showed up many times. Its antigen is unknown. Unique molecular identifiers were used to barcode this TCRbeta library. MiXCR was run by TCRdb on the PCR reads, yielding one entry per CDR3 protein. The sample consists of 250,000 to 300,000 distinct CDR3 sequences, around a tenth of them appearing once. The chain links TRBV15 to TRBJ1-1, with D hard to call. This clonotype originated in a boy younger than two with acute myeloid leukemia, due to receive a stem cell transplant. The specimen comprised PBMCs, sampled before TCRalphabeta/CD19-depleted stem cell transplant. Here the CDR3 reads CATSLTRNTEAFF. Written as DNA, the CDR3 is TGTGCCACCAGCCTCACAAGGAACACTGAAGCTTTCTTT.